This T cell receptor (beta chain) was captured in a study of T cells in localized non-small cell lung cancer (dated by TCRdb to 2018 to 2020). For context, the study as a whole: T cell repertoires of 236 early-stage NSCLC patients were analyzed, with tumors being compared against uninvolved tumor-adjacent lungs. All 220 or so NSCLC patients in the cohort were treatment-naive and had localized lung tumors that were resected. Of the NSCLC patients, approximately 130 were male and approximately 110 were female, and the mean age was approximately 66 years.

A distance of 10 bases separates the germline ends of V and J, which lose 7 bases and 0 bases respectively. In the germline V gene, CDR1 corresponds to MDHEN and CDR2 to SYDVKM. The CDR3 measures 14 amino acids from cysteine to phenylalanine. Only the CDR3 portion is preserved as DNA: 42 bases, with reading frame beginning at the first base. About this clone itself: Its antigen specificity is not known. It has no much larger one-base neighbor in the sample; base qualities were not kept.

General study outcomes and caveats: A median of approximately 62 of the top 100 tumor clones turned up in the paired uninvolved adjacent lung, and about 28 of those clones also ranked among the top 100 of that same adjacent lung. The highest T cell clonality was observed in uninvolved tumor-adjacent lung, where clonality exceeded that of tumor, suggesting that antigenic responses were more focused in uninvolved tumor-adjacent lung. Because the study design was exploratory, TCR variables were selected using unadjusted p-values without false-discovery rate correction. Higher T cell density in blood was associated with longer overall survival, whereas higher clonality in adjacent lung was associated with shorter survival. Because multi-region tumor sequencing was not performed, intratumor heterogeneity could not be ruled out.

TCR beta CDR3 regions were sequenced from DNA using the immunoSEQ Assay. Processing in the source paper ran as follows. To compute T cell density, TCR beta template counts were normalized to usable DNA, which was estimated by amplifying housekeeping genes. Richness was estimated using the preseqR package, with extrapolation to 400,000 templates for PBMC samples and to 120,000 templates for tissue samples. Clonality was calculated as one minus Pielou's evenness. To identify tissue-enriched TCRs, differential abundance testing was run on productive amino-acid clonotypes with a minimum total count of 5 and an alpha of 0.1. Repertoire overlap between compartments was quantified with the Jaccard Index and Morisita Overlap Index. GLIPH clustered TCR beta CDR3s with public tetramer-defined viral CDR3s; viral motifs required at least three viral sequences plus V-gene enrichment. TCRdb mirrors the immuneACCESS table, restricted to in-frame sequences. Some clones are absent from its copies; in checked studies, under half trace to an unresolved V gene, and the reason for the others is unknown. V and J calls and clone size are copied from that table; D and trimming were computed from the DNA. The sample table holds around 15,000 clones, of which more than 70% were seen once. The ten largest clones capture 2.5% to 3% of the sample.

At diagnosis, tumor, uninvolved tumor-adjacent lung and peripheral blood were collected and then preserved as a mix of FFPE and fresh-frozen material. For TCR repertoire profiling, the blood samples were analyzed as peripheral blood mononuclear cells. The material was peripheral blood mononuclear cells, obtained before any cancer treatment. The chain couples TRBV28 to TRBJ1-3; the D segment could be TRBD1, given 5 matching bases. This receptor was identified in a man aged 35-69 years with stage III lung adenocarcinoma. DNA sequence: TGTGCCAGCACCCCCGGGACCTCTGGAAACACCATATATTTT. Translated, this is CASTPGTSGNTIYF.